The T cell receptor (beta chain) described here comes from a study of blood T cell repertoires in COVID-19. This CDR3 has 16 residues. Unmatched junction bases numbered 9, after V lost 4 bases and J lost 2 bases. CDR1 is LGHDT, CDR2 YNNKEL, per germline (reference sequence). As handled by the study authors: Cell counts per sample came from amplifying reference gene primers. Data came from immunoSEQ multiplex PCR; TCRdb stores just in-frame clones and leaves some out. From that table come the V and J calls and clone size; the DNA was used to work out D and trimming. The sample lists about 310,000 clones, around 87% occurring once.

The sequencing input was peripheral blood. The V call is TRBV3-1 (or the pseudogene TRBV3-2), the J call TRBJ2-5, with TRBD1 matching over 8 bases. The sequence was collected from a woman between 45 and 60 years old who had recovered from COVID-19. The CDR3 here is CASSPRDRSLQETQYF. The CDR3 bases are TGTGCCAGCAGCCCCCGGGACAGGAGTTTGCAAGAGACCCAGTACTTC.